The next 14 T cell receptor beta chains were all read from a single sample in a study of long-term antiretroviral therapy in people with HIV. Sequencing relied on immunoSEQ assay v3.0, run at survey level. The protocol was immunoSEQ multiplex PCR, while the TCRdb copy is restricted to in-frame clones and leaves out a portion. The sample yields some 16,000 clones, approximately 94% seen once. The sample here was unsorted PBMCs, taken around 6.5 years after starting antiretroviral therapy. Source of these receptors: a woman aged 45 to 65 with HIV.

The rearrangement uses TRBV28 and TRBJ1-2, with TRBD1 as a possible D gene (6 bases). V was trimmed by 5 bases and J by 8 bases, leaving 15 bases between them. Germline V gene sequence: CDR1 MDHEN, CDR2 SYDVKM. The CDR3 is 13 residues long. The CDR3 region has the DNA TGTGCCAGCAGTAGTAGGGACACAGTCGGCTACACCTTC. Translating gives CASSSRDTVGYTF.

The CDR3 DNA follows: TGTGCCAGTAGTACCCGACTAGCGGGAGCGAACACCGGGGAGCTGTTTTTT. As protein: CASSTRLAGANTGELFF. J is TRBJ2-2 and V is TRBV19; the match to TRBD2 covers 12 bases. The CDR3 consists of 17 residues. Germline assignment: CDR1 LNHDA and CDR2 SQIVND (reference sequence). The V segment lost 4 bases and the J segment 0 bases; nucleotides outside the gene matches: 3.

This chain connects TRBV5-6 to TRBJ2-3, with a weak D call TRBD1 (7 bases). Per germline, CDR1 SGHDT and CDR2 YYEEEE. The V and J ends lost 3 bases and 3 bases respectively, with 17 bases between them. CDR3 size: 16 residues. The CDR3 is CASSYRQGGRTDTQYF. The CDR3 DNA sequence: TGTGCCAGCAGCTATCGCCAGGGGGGACGGACAGATACGCAGTATTTT.

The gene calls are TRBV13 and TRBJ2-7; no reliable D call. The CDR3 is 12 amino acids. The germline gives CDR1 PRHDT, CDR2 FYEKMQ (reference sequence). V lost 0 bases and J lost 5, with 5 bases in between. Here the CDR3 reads CASSLGPDEQYF. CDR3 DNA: TGTGCCAGCAGCTTAGGCCCAGACGAGCAGTACTTC.

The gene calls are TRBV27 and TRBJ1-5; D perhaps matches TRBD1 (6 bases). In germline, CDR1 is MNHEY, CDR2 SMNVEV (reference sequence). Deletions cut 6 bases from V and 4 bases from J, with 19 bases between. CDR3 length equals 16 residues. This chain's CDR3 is CASREDSSIPNQPQHF. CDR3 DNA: TGTGCCAGCAGGGAGGACAGTTCCATCCCTAATCAGCCCCAGCATTTT.

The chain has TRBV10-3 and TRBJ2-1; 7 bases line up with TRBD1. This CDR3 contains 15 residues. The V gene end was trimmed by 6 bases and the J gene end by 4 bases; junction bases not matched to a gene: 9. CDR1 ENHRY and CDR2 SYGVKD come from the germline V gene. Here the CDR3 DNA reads TGTGCCATCAGCCGGACAGGATCCCAGTACAATGAGCAGTTCTTC. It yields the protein CAISRTGSQYNEQFF.

For the CDR3, the DNA is TGTGCCAGCAGCCCACTCATGAGGGAGAGGTACGAGCAGTACTTC. It encodes CASSPLMRERYEQYF. The chain employs TRBV6-1 and TRBJ2-7; a possible D gene is TRBD2 (5 bases). Trimming shortened V by 6 bases and J by 4 bases, and 19 bases separated the two germline ends. The CDR3 runs 15 residues. Germline-derived CDR1 and CDR2 are MNHNS and SASEGT.

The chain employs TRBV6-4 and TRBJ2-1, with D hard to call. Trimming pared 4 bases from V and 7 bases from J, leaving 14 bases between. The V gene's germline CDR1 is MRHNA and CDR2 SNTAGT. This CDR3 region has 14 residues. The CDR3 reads CASSAETERNEQFF. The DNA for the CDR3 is TGTGCCAGCAGTGCGGAGACCGAAAGGAATGAGCAGTTCTTC.

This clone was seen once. CDR3: CASAAAISYNEQFF. The CDR3 DNA follows: TGTGCCAGCGCGGCTGCGATTTCCTACAATGAGCAGTTCTTC. The chain carries TRBV7-6 and TRBJ2-1; D unclear. The CDR3 length is 14 residues. V was clipped by 8 bases and J by 1 base, with 12 bases between them. Germline V gene sequence: CDR1 SGHVS, CDR2 FNYEAQ.

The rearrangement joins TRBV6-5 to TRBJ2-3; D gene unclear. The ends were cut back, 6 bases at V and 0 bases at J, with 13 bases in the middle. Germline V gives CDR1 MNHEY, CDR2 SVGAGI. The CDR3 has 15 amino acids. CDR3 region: CASRTTASSTDTQYF. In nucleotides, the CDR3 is TGTGCCAGCAGAACCACGGCCTCTAGCACAGATACGCAGTATTTT.

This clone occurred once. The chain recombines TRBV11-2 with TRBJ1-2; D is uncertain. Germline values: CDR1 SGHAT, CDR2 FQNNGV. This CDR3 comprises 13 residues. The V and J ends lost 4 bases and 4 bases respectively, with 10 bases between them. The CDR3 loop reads CASSSRMGYGYTF. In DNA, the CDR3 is TGTGCCAGCAGCTCCAGAATGGGCTATGGCTACACCTTC.

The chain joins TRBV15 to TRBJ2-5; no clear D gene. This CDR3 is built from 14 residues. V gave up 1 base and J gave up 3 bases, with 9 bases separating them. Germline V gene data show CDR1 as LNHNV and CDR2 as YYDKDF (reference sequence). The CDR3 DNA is TGTGCCACCAGCAGAGGTGGCTTTGAAGAGACCCAGTACTTC. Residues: CATSRGGFEETQYF. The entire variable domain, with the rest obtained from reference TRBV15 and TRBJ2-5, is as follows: DAMVIQNPRYQVTQFGKPVTLSCSQTLNHNVMYWYQQKSSQAPKLLFHYYDKDFNNEADTPDNFQSRRPNTSFCFLDIRSPGLGDTAMYLCATSRGGFEETQYFGPGTRLLVL.

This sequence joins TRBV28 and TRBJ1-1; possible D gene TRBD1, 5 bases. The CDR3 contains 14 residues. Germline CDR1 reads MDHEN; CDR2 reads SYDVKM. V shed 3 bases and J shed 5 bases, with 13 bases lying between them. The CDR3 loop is CASSFRLQGTEAFF. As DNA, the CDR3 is TGTGCCAGCAGTTTCCGGCTTCAGGGAACTGAAGCTTTCTTT. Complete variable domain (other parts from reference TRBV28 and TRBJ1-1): DVKVTQSSRYLVKRTGEKVFLECVQDMDHENMFWYRQDPGLGLRLIYFSYDVKMKEKGDIPEGYSVSREKKERFSLILESASTNQTSMYLCASSFRLQGTEAFFGQGTRLTVV.

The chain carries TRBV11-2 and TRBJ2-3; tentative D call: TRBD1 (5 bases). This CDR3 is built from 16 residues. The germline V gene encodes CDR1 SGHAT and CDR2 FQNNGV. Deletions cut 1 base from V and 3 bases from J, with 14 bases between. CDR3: CASSLVPGQLTDTQYF. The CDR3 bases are TGTGCCAGCAGCTTAGTCCCAGGACAACTAACAGATACGCAGTATTTT.